The rows below give T cell receptor beta chains drawn from one sample of a study of cytomegalovirus exposure and HLA in healthy donors. Clones were read by immunoSEQ multiplex PCR, and TCRdb kept only the in-frame ones, dropping some. This sample has 200,000 to 250,000 clones, with around 86% found just once. Sequencing input: PBMCs. Receptor source: a woman between 18 and 29 years old in good health and CMV-seropositive. The CDR3 runs from the conserved cysteine through the conserved F or W. D genes are given only for firm matches. Only some rows state a clone size, as once, few, many or a class for expanded clones.

clone size: few
V gene: TRBV19
D gene: .
J gene: TRBJ1-5
CDR3 protein: CASSIAGYQPQHF
CDR3 DNA: TGTGCCAGTAGTATCGCAGGCTATCAGCCCCAGCATTTT

clone size: .
V gene: TRBV29-1
D gene: .
J gene: TRBJ1-2
CDR3 protein: CSVEDRGVISGYTF
CDR3 DNA: TGCAGCGTTGAAGACAGGGGAGTGATATCTGGCTACACCTTC

clone size: .
V gene: TRBV5-6
D gene: TRBD1
J gene: TRBJ1-2
CDR3 protein: CASSQEWTGANYGYTF
CDR3 DNA: TGTGCCAGCAGCCAAGAGTGGACAGGGGCTAACTATGGCTACACCTTC

clone size: .
V gene: TRBV30
D gene: TRBD2
J gene: TRBJ2-7
CDR3 protein: CAWGGTGTSGNEQYF
CDR3 DNA: TGTGCCTGGGGAGGTACCGGGACTAGCGGGAACGAGCAGTACTTC

clone size: .
V gene: TRBV28
D gene: .
J gene: TRBJ2-1
CDR3 protein: CASSLSYNEQFF
CDR3 DNA: TGTGCCAGCAGTCTTTCCTACAATGAGCAGTTCTTC

clone size: .
V gene: TRBV5-1
D gene: .
J gene: TRBJ1-3
CDR3 protein: CASSLGLPEDTIYF
CDR3 DNA: TGCGCCAGCAGCTTGGGCCTTCCCGAGGACACCATATATTTT

clone size: .
V gene: TRBV7-9
D gene: TRBD2
J gene: TRBJ2-1
CDR3 protein: CASSYGLAEQFF
CDR3 DNA: TGTGCCAGCAGCTACGGACTAGCCGAGCAGTTCTTC

clone size: .
V gene: TRBV2
D gene: TRBD1
J gene: TRBJ1-5
CDR3 protein: CAGGTGGNQPQHF
CDR3 DNA: TGTGCCGGTGGGACAGGGGGCAATCAGCCCCAGCATTTT

clone size: .
V gene: TRBV27
D gene: TRBD1
J gene: TRBJ1-5
CDR3 protein: CASSYYRQGKAVECQPQHF
CDR3 DNA: TGTGCCAGCAGTTATTACCGACAGGGGAAGGCGGTTGAGTGTCAGCCCCAGCATTTT

clone size: once
V gene: TRBV23-1
D gene: TRBD1
J gene: TRBJ1-5
CDR3 protein: CASSRTGGFRKPQHF
CDR3 DNA: TGCGCCAGCAGCCGGACAGGGGGCTTCAGGAAGCCCCAGCATTTT

clone size: .
V gene: TRBV7-9
D gene: TRBD1
J gene: TRBJ2-1
CDR3 protein: CASLLGQGAPEQFF
CDR3 DNA: TGTGCCAGCCTCCTGGGGCAGGGGGCGCCTGAGCAGTTCTTC

clone size: .
V gene: TRBV28
D gene: .
J gene: TRBJ1-1
CDR3 protein: CASVANTEAFF
CDR3 DNA: TGTGCCAGCGTGGCCAACACTGAAGCTTTCTTT

clone size: .
V gene: TRBV7-9
D gene: TRBD1
J gene: TRBJ2-5
CDR3 protein: CASSQDRDQETQYF
CDR3 DNA: TGTGCCAGCAGTCAAGACAGGGACCAAGAGACCCAGTACTTC

clone size: .
V gene: TRBV18
D gene: .
J gene: TRBJ2-1
CDR3 protein: CASSPGLSYNEQFF
CDR3 DNA: TGTGCCAGCTCACCAGGACTCTCCTACAATGAGCAGTTCTTC

clone size: .
V gene: TRBV7-9
D gene: .
J gene: TRBJ1-1
CDR3 protein: CASSRGLNTEAFF
CDR3 DNA: TGTGCCAGCAGCCGAGGACTTAACACTGAAGCTTTCTTT

clone size: few
V gene: TRBV30
D gene: TRBD1
J gene: TRBJ1-2
CDR3 protein: CAWRRGGHGYTF
CDR3 DNA: TGTGCCTGGAGGCGAGGGGGCCATGGCTACACCTTC

clone size: .
V gene: TRBV5-4
D gene: TRBD2
J gene: TRBJ2-2
CDR3 protein: CASSTGLAGAVGELFF
CDR3 DNA: TGTGCCAGCAGCACCGGACTAGCGGGAGCAGTCGGGGAGCTGTTTTTT

clone size: few
V gene: TRBV30
D gene: .
J gene: TRBJ1-1
CDR3 protein: CAWGRTEAFF
CDR3 DNA: TGTGCCTGGGGGCGAACTGAAGCTTTCTTT

clone size: few
V gene: TRBV6-1
D gene: TRBD2
J gene: TRBJ2-4
CDR3 protein: CASSPRGWGRDF
CDR3 DNA: TGTGCCAGCAGTCCCCGGGGATGGGGGAGGGACTTC

clone size: .
V gene: TRBV27
D gene: .
J gene: TRBJ2-6
CDR3 protein: CASGSKTGMTGANVLTF
CDR3 DNA: TGTGCCAGCGGGAGCAAAACAGGGATGACTGGGGCCAACGTCCTGACTTTC

clone size: .
V gene: TRBV6-1
D gene: TRBD2
J gene: TRBJ2-3
CDR3 protein: CASSEVFLAGDPTDTQYF
CDR3 DNA: TGTGCCAGCAGTGAAGTATTCCTAGCGGGAGATCCGACAGATACGCAGTATTTT

clone size: .
V gene: TRBV28
D gene: TRBD1
J gene: TRBJ2-7
CDR3 protein: CASRPTGTGGYEQYF
CDR3 DNA: TGTGCCAGCAGACCAACCGGGACAGGGGGCTACGAGCAGTACTTC

clone size: .
V gene: TRBV27
D gene: TRBD1
J gene: TRBJ1-1
CDR3 protein: CASKSMTGVMGTEAFF
CDR3 DNA: TGTGCCAGCAAAAGCATGACAGGGGTCATGGGGACTGAAGCTTTCTTT

clone size: .
V gene: TRBV11-2
D gene: TRBD1
J gene: TRBJ1-1
CDR3 protein: CASSPGQSNTEAFF
CDR3 DNA: TGTGCCAGCAGCCCGGGACAGTCGAACACTGAAGCTTTCTTT

clone size: .
V gene: TRBV28
D gene: TRBD2
J gene: TRBJ2-7
CDR3 protein: CAVAGGYEQYF
CDR3 DNA: TGTGCCGTGGCGGGAGGCTACGAGCAGTACTTC

clone size: .
V gene: TRBV6-5
D gene: .
J gene: TRBJ1-2
CDR3 protein: CASSPGGTLGYTF
CDR3 DNA: TGTGCCAGCAGCCCAGGTGGGACTCTTGGCTACACCTTC

clone size: .
V gene: TRBV5-4
D gene: TRBD1
J gene: TRBJ1-2
CDR3 protein: CASSLVGQGADYGYTF
CDR3 DNA: TGTGCCAGCAGCTTGGTAGGACAGGGGGCGGACTATGGCTACACCTTC